This T cell receptor beta chain was sequenced during a study of blood T cells in healthy people across ages. Study-wide results and limits: Long-lived donors had more naive CD4+ cells and higher diversity than aged donors.

Trimming shortened V by 6 bases and J by 0 bases, and 11 bases separated the two germline ends. The CDR3 contains 14 residues. This clonotype has just a few counts. Its antigen is currently unknown. Next came a second PCR, run for about 7 to 12 cycles, which used a sample-barcoded 5' primer along with a J-beta primer mix. Every sample gave at least 2.5 million paired-end reads containing CDR3. One entry per CDR3 protein, called by TCRdb with MiXCR from the 5' RACE reads. Among approximately 760,000 distinct CDR3 sequences, 20% to 25% were seen once, and the ten largest hold 9% to 9.5%. The same data also went into a second study, on T cells of mothers and their children. Per that study: Regardless of relatedness, pairs show thymic selection shaping TCR recombination output in a similar manner. There were no persistent microchimeric T cell clones detected.

Sequencing input: blood. This sequence joins TRBV12-3 or TRBV12-4 and TRBJ1-1; no firm D call. The sequence derives from a boy aged 10-17 years in good health. Here the CDR3 DNA reads TGTGCCAGCAGGCTTCAGGCCTTGAACACTGAAGCTTTCTTT. This encodes CASRLQALNTEAFF.